The clone carrying this T cell receptor beta chain was found once. The data stem from a study of T cell responses to AZD1222 COVID-19 vaccine. Data came from immunoSEQ multiplex PCR; TCRdb stores just in-frame clones and leaves some out. The table shows some 200,000 clones, with roughly 92% occurring only once. This CDR3 is built from 15 residues. Germline V gene lookup returns CDR1 GTSNPN and CDR2 SVGIG (reference sequence). V was shortened by 4 bases and J by 4 bases, with 17 bases between the two germline ends. The gene calls are TRBV30 and TRBJ1-5; D gene uncertain. Sample: peripheral blood, taken on day 0 of AZD1222 vaccination. The TCR originated in an adult in good health. CDR3 nucleotides: TGTGCCTGGACCAGAGGTTCTGTGGGGAATCAGCCCCAGCATTTT. Residues: CAWTRGSVGNQPQHF.